Sequencing of this T cell receptor (beta chain) was carried out in a study of T cell changes during pregnancy in multiple sclerosis. Germline values: CDR1 SGHVS, CDR2 FQNEAQ. The CDR3 sequence is 16 residues long. With 4 bases clipped from V and 3 bases from J, the junction kept 7 bases outside the gene matches. The data were produced by immunoSEQ multiplex PCR, yet TCRdb's version contains in-frame clones alone and is incomplete. The sample shows tens of thousands of clones, around 90% of them seen only once. This receptor was identified in a female donor in good health, enrolled as a control in a pregnancy study. The sequences come from peripheral blood, collected in the third trimester of pregnancy. The V call is TRBV7-8, the J call TRBJ2-2; 8 bases map to TRBD2. In DNA form, the CDR3 reads TGTGCCAGCAGCTCCAGACTAGCGTGGGACACCGGGGAGCTGTTTTTT. This translates into CASSSRLAWDTGELFF.